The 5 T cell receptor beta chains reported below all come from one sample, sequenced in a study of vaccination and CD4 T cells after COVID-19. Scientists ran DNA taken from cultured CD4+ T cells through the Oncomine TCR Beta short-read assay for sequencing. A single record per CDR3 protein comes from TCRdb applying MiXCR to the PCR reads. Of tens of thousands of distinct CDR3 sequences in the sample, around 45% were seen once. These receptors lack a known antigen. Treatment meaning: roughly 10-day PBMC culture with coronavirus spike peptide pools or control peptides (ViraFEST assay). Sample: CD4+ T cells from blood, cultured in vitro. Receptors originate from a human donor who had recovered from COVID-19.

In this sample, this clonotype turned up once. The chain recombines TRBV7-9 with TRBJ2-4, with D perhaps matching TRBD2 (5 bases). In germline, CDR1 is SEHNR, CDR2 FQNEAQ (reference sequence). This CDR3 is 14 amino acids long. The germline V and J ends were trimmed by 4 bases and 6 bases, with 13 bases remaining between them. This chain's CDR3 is CASSSEGAPNIQYF. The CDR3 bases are TGTGCCAGCAGCTCAGAGGGCGCGCCAAACATTCAGTACTTC.

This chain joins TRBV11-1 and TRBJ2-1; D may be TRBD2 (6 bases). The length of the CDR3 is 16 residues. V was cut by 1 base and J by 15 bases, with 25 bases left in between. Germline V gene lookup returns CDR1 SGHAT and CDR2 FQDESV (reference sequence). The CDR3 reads CASSLEVGGAFSASFF. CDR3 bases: TGTGCCAGCAGCTTAGAAGTAGGAGGGGCGTTCTCCGCCTCGTTCTTC.

The CDR3 bases are TGTGCCAGTAGTAAACTAACAATCCGACAGTATTTCAATCAGCCCCAGCATTTT. It encodes CASSKLTIRQYFNQPQHF. The rearrangement joins TRBV19 to TRBJ1-5; TRBD1 might be the D (5 bases). Deletions cut 4 bases from V and 3 bases from J, with 22 bases between. The CDR3 loop spans 18 amino acids. Germline V CDR1 and CDR2: LNHDA, SQIVND (reference sequence).

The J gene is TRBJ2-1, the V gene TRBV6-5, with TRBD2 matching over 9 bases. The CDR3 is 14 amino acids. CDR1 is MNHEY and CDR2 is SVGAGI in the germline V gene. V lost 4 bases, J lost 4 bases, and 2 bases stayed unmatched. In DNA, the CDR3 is TGTGCCAGCAGTTGGGGACTAGCTTACAATGAGCAGTTCTTC. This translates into CASSWGLAYNEQFF.

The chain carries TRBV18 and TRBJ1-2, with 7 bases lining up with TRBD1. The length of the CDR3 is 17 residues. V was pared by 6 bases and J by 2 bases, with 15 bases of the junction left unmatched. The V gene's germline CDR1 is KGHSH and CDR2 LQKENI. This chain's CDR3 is CASSRTGARPKNYGYTF. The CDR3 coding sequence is TGTGCCAGCTCTCGGACAGGTGCCCGGCCAAAAAACTATGGCTACACCTTC.